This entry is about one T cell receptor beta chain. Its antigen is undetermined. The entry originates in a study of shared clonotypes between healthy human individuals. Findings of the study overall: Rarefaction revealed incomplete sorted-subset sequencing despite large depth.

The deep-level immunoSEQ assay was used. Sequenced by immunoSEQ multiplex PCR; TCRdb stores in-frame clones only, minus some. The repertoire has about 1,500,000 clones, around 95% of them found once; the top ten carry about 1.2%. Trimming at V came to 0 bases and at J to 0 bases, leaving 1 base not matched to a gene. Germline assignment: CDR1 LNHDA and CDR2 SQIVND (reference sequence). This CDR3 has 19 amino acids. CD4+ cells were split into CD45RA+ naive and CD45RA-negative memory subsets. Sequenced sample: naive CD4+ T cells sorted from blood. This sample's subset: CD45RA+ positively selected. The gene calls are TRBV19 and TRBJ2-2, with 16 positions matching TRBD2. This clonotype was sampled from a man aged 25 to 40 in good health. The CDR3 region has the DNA TGTGCCAGTAGTATAGAGGGACTAGCGGGAGGGCCGAACACCGGGGAGCTGTTTTTT. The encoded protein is CASSIEGLAGGPNTGELFF.